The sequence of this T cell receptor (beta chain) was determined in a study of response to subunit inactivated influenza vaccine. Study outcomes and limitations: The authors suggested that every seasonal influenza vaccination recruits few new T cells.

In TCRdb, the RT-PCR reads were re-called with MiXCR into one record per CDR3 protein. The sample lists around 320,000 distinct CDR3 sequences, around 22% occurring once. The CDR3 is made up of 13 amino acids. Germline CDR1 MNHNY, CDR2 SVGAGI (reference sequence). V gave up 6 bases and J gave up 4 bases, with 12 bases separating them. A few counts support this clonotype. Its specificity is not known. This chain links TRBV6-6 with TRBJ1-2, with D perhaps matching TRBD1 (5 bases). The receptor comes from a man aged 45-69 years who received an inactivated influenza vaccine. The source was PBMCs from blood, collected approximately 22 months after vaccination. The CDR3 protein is CASRSQGAYGYTF. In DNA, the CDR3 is TGTGCCAGCAGGAGCCAGGGTGCCTATGGCTACACCTTC.